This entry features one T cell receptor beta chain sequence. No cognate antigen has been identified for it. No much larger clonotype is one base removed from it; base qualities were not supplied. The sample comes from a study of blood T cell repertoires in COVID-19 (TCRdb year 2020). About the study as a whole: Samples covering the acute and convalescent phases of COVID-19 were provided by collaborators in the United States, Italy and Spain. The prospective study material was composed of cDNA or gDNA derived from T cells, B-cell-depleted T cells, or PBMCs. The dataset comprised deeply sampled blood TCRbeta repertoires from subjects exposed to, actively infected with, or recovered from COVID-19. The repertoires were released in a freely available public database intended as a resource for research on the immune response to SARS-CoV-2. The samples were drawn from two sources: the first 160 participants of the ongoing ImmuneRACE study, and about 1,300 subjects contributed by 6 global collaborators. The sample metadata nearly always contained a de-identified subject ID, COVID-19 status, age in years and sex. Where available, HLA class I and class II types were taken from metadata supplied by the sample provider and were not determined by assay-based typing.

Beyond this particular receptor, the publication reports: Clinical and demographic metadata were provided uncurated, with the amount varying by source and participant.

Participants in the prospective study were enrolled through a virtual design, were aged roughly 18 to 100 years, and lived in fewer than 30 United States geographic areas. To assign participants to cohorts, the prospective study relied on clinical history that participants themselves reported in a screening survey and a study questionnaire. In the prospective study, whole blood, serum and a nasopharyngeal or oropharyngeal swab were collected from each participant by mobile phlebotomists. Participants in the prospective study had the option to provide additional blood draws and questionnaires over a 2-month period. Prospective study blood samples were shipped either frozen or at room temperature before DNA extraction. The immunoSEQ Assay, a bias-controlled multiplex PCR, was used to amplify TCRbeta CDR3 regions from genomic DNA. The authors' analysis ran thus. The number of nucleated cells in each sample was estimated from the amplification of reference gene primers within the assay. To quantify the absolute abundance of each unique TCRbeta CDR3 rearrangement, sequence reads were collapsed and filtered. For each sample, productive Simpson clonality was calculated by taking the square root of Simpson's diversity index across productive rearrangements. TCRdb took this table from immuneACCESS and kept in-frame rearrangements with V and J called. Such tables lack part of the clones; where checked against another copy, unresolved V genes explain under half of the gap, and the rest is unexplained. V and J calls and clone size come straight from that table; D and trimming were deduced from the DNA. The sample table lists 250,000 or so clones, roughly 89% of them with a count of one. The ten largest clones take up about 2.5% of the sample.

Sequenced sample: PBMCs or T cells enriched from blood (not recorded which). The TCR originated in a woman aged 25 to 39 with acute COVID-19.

The CDR3 region reads CASNTVSGNTIYF. The DNA reads as follows: TGTGCCAGTAACACAGTCTCTGGAAACACCATATATTTT. The chain was built from TRBV19 and TRBJ1-3, with the identity of the D gene unclear. Per the germline V gene (reference sequence), LNHDA is the CDR1 and SQIVND is the CDR2. Including cysteine and phenylalanine, the CDR3 has 13 amino acids. Only CDR3 DNA is held: 39 bases, read in frame from base 1. Trimming at the junction amounts to 7 bases on V and 0 bases on J, and the germline ends lie 7 bases apart.